This section outlines one TCR beta chain sequence together with its context. This clone's antigen is unknown. No qualities accompany the bases; no much larger clone lies one base away. Systemically healthy Caucasian individuals from Russia, 35 to 40 in total and aged about 6 to 95 years, were included as donors. Approximately 11 milliliters of peripheral blood were drawn from each donor into EDTA-treated Vacutainer tubes. Ficoll-Paque density-gradient centrifugation was used to isolate PBMCs, with at least 6.5 million per sample. Total RNA, at least 6 micrograms per sample, was extracted from PBMCs with Trizol reagent. The percentages of naive CD45RAhigh/CD27high T cells were determined by flow cytometry on a PBMC aliquot from every donor. The entry originates in a study of blood T cells in healthy people across ages (dated by TCRdb to the mid-2010s). Broadly, across the study: In model experiments, template switching captured about one uniquely barcoded TCR beta cDNA molecule for every two T cells. The study measured age-related changes in TCR beta repertoire diversity using deep sequencing normalized with unique cDNA molecular identifiers. The donors were split into four age groups: young (average approximately 16 years), middle-aged (around 37), aged (more than 60) and long-lived (about 82). To avoid experimental bias, donors of different ages were randomly spread across the sequencing lanes. Two additional independent replicas of 1 million unique cDNA reads from the same blood draw were analyzed for two donors (one aged 18 to 29 and one aged 80 or older). Results the study describes overall, beyond this receptor: Estimates of total diversity based on one million sequenced T cells were regarded as lower bounds and as underestimates. Observed TCR beta diversity per million T cells fell roughly linearly with age, and a significant reduction was already apparent by age around 40. Donor CMV infection status was unknown, potentially confounding age-related changes in expanded clonotypes. Compared with the aged group, the long-lived group had more naive CD4+ T cells, fewer expanded clones and increased TCR diversity, suggesting age selection. There was a strong correlation between observed TCR beta diversity and the percentage of naive T cells measured by flow cytometry. Conclusive comparison of naive and antigen-experienced compartments was prevented by the profiling of bulk unsorted PBMCs.

The germline V gene supplies CDR1 LGHNA and CDR2 YSLEER. V was cut back by 0 bases and J by 10 bases, leaving a gap of 16 bases between them. CDR3 length: 15 amino acids, cysteine to phenylalanine. CDR3 DNA is the only sequence kept; it has 45 bases, read in frame from the first base. Library construction relied on 5' RACE. The reads were generated on an Illumina HiSeq 2500. A second PCR of roughly 7 to 11 cycles was performed with a sample-barcoded 5' primer and a J-beta primer mix. A unique molecular identifier was introduced onto each TCR beta cDNA molecule by a template-switch 5' adaptor carrying 12 random nucleotides. Each sample yielded at least 2.5 million CDR3-containing paired-end reads. All of the RNA was converted into first-strand cDNA using the Mint cDNA synthesis kit, with a TRBC-specific oligonucleotide serving as the primer. Following uracil-DNA glycosylase treatment, all cDNA underwent a first 18-cycle PCR with the universal primers M1SS and BC2_uni_R. The published analysis was carried out like this. For normalization, 1 million high-quality reads, each with a distinct molecular identifier, were randomly selected from each sample. Reads sharing molecular identifiers were discarded rather than binned into consensus sequences. MiTCR, set to a Q25 quality threshold and the strictest error-elimination algorithm, was used for CDR3 identification, clonotype clustering and error correction. A nonparametric unseen species model using Euler transformation provided a lower-bound estimate of total TCR beta diversity. The raw public data were reprocessed by TCRdb itself: fastp quality trimming at Q25, MiXCR clonotype calling, in-frame beta chains only. Rows are combined by CDR3 protein, so each entry shows the most common genes and DNA. For this entry, the V and J calls and clone size follow TCRdb and not the study's own pipeline. The sample table lists about 1.4 million distinct CDR3 sequences, roughly 64% of them with a count of one. The ten largest clones take up about 6.3% of the sample.

Input material: blood. The V and J genes are TRBV4-3 and TRBJ2-1; a tentative D match to TRBD2 spans 6 bases. This clonotype originated in a man in his late teens or twenties in good health. The DNA sequence is TGCGCCAGCAGCCAAGATCTCGGGGGAAACTACGAGCAGTTCTTC. It codes for CASSQDLGGNYEQFF.